This TCR beta chain was observed in a study of OX40 agonist ivuxolimab in advanced cancers. The CDR3 length is 15 residues. The V and J ends lost 6 bases and 7 bases, in that order; junction bases with no gene match: 7. The germline gives CDR1 MNHEY, CDR2 SVGAGI. The assay was immunoSEQ multiplex PCR, and TCRdb's table has in-frame clones only and misses some. The profile shows about 100,000 clones, roughly 89% of them singletons. Comments on this clone: Its antigen is unknown.

Overall study findings and caveats: At doses 0.1 to 3.0 mg/kg, CD4+ and CD8+ clones expanded.

The sequence came from an adult with an advanced solid tumor such as melanoma, head and neck, liver or kidney cancer. This rearrangement joins TRBV6-5 to TRBJ2-1, with 12 bases lining up with TRBD2. The material sequenced was CD4+ or CD8+ T cells sorted from blood, taken in a trial of the OX40 agonist ivuxolimab. CDR3 protein: CASSDTSGGYNEQFF. CDR3 DNA sequence: TGTGCCAGCAGCGATACTAGCGGGGGGTATAATGAGCAGTTCTTC.